This T cell receptor (beta chain) came from a study of blood T cell repertoires in COVID-19. Germline V gives CDR1 SGHKS, CDR2 YYEKEE (reference sequence). V was shortened by 4 bases and J by 8 bases, with 18 bases between the two germline ends. The CDR3 sequence is 14 residues long. Clones were sequenced by immunoSEQ multiplex PCR, and TCRdb holds only the in-frame ones, with some missing. The table has around 180,000 clones, approximately 80% seen once. The sequence came from a human donor in a cohort sampled during active COVID-19. The rearrangement uses TRBV5-5 and TRBJ1-1, with D perhaps matching TRBD1 (5 bases). The sample taken for sequencing was peripheral blood. The CDR3 DNA is TGTGCCAGCAGCCCGGGGGTCCCGGGTTCCGAAGCTTTCTTT. Its protein is CASSPGVPGSEAFF.